The 30 T cell receptor beta chains presented below share a single source sample, sequenced in a study of vaccination effects on CD4 cells after COVID-19 (dated by TCRdb to between 2021 and 2022). In the ViraFEST assay, PBMC were stimulated with viral peptide pools, and antigen-specific CD4+ T cell clonotypes were then identified by expansion using TCR sequencing. After about 9 days of culture, CD4+ T cells were isolated with the EasySep CD4+ T cell isolation kit. Each participant got two doses of an mRNA SARS-CoV-2 vaccine, either BNT162b2 or mRNA-1273. The antigens of these receptors remain unknown. The library came from the immunoSEQ multiplex PCR assay. As stored in TCRdb, this immuneACCESS dataset retains in-frame rearrangements with V and J assigned. A fraction of the clones does not appear; measured against another copy, unresolved V genes explain less than half of the discrepancy, and the remainder lacks a known reason. The table for this sample lists about 24,000 clones; approximately 70% of them were counted only once. The leading ten clones occupy 10% of the sample.

The input for sequencing was CD4+ T cells from PBMCs cultured with HCoV-NL63 spike peptides, taken after COVID-19 vaccination. The cell subset or site label, read with the paper, signifies: HCoV-NL63 spike overlapping peptide pool stimulation. Receptors were obtained from a human donor who received a COVID-19 vaccine.

CDR3 sequence (DNA): TGTGCCAGCACCTTCGTCGGACAGGGCGGGACCCAGTACTTC. This sequence encodes CASTFVGQGGTQYF. V and J are TRBV11-2 and TRBJ2-5, with TRBD1 matching 8 bases. This CDR3 is 14 amino acids long. The ends lost 7 bases at V and 7 bases at J; junction bases unmatched: 11. CDR1 is SGHAT, CDR2 FQNNGV, per germline.

The chain couples TRBV9 to TRBJ1-5; tentative D call: TRBD1 (6 bases). Germline CDR1 SGDLS, CDR2 YYNGEE. CDR3 length: 15 amino acids. Trimming stripped 3 bases from V and 3 bases from J, with 13 bases between. The CDR3 reads CASSATGHFNQPQHF. The CDR3 coding sequence is TGTGCCAGCAGCGCTACGGGACACTTCAATCAGCCCCAGCATTTT.

This clone was counted between two and nine times. The genes are TRBV27 and TRBJ2-1; D not certain. CDR1 MNHEY and CDR2 SMNVEV come from the germline V gene (reference sequence). Trimming took 3 bases from V and 1 from J, leaving 7 bases between them. This CDR3 spans 14 amino acids. The CDR3 loop reads CASSFQTSYNEQFF. For the CDR3, the DNA is TGTGCCAGCAGTTTCCAGACATCCTACAATGAGCAGTTCTTC.

This clone was observed a few times. The chain's CDR3 is CASSEAYEQYF. CDR3 coding DNA: TGTGCCAGCAGTGAAGCGTACGAGCAGTACTTC. The rearrangement joins TRBV2 to TRBJ2-7; no clear D gene. This CDR3 has 11 residues. V dropped 0 bases and J dropped 4 bases, with 1 base sitting between them. Germline CDR1 is SNHLY and CDR2 is FYNNEI. Drawing the rest from reference TRBV2 and TRBJ2-7, the complete variable domain is EPEVTQTPSHQVTQMGQEVILRCVPISNHLYFYWYRQILGQKVEFLVSFYNNEISEKSEIFDDQFSVERPDGSNFTLKIRSTKLEDSAMYFCASSEAYEQYFGPGTRLTVT.

This sequence joins TRBV7-8 and TRBJ2-1, with TRBD2 matching over 8 bases. V shed 1 base, J shed 5 bases, and the junction held 13 bases outside the gene matches. CDR1 and CDR2 from the germline V gene are SGHVS and FQNEAQ. The CDR3 loop spans 18 amino acids. CDR3 sequence (DNA): TGTGCCAGCAGCTTAGTGGGACTAGATCTCGCCGGTAACAATGAGCAGTTCTTC. Protein sequence: CASSLVGLDLAGNNEQFF.

This clone came up once. The chain uses TRBV6-2 or TRBV6-3 and TRBJ2-2, with 13 bases identical to TRBD2. The CDR3 covers 14 residues. Germline V gene data show CDR1 as MNHEY and CDR2 as SVGEGT. Trimming cost V 6 bases and J 8 bases; bases outside gene matches: 3. The CDR3 is CASSQLAGGGELFF. The CDR3, as DNA: TGTGCCAGCAGCCAACTAGCGGGAGGGGGGGAGCTGTTTTTT.

This clone was recorded once. The J gene is TRBJ1-6, the V gene TRBV6-5; D is unresolved. V lost 2 bases, J lost 5 bases, and 10 bases lay in between. CDR1 and CDR2 from the germline V gene are MNHEY and SVGAGI. The CDR3 has 15 amino acids. The CDR3 region has the DNA TGTGCCAGCAGTTACGGCGGTGGAGATAATTCACCCCTCCACTTT. The encoded protein is CASSYGGGDNSPLHF.

This clone was seen a few times. The chain carries TRBV19 and TRBJ1-5, with D tentatively TRBD1 (5 bases). The CDR3 loop spans 16 amino acids. The germline V gene has CDR1 LNHDA and CDR2 SQIVND (reference sequence). The V gene lost 2 bases and the J gene lost 0 bases, with 11 bases spanning the gap. The CDR3 bases are TGTGCCAGTAGTATACGGGGGGTATATAGCAATCAGCCCCAGCATTTT. Translating it yields CASSIRGVYSNQPQHF.

This clone was seen only a few times. The rearrangement joins TRBV4-1 to TRBJ2-7, with a tentative D call TRBD2 (6 bases). CDR1 and CDR2 from the germline V gene are MGHRA and YSYEKL. This CDR3 is built from 15 residues. V shed 6 bases and J shed 0 bases, with 15 bases lying between them. The CDR3 DNA reads as TGCGCCAGCAGGCGGGGCGCCGGGGCCTCCTACGAGCAGTACTTC. Its translation is CASRRGAGASYEQYF.

This clone showed up just a few times. This chain connects TRBV4-2 to TRBJ2-1, with D perhaps matching TRBD1 (5 bases). The CDR3 has 14 amino acids. From germline, CDR1 is LGHNA and CDR2 YNFKEQ. V was trimmed by 2 bases and J by 10 bases, leaving 15 bases between them. The CDR3 DNA is TGTGCCAGCAGCCAATTTTCGGGTCGGACAGAGCAGTTCTTC. This gives the protein CASSQFSGRTEQFF.

V is TRBV5-4 and J is TRBJ2-5; D remains unclear. The V and J ends lost 0 bases and 3 bases respectively, with 3 bases between them. The CDR3 is 12 residues long. The V gene's germline CDR1 is SGHNT and CDR2 YYREEE (reference sequence). The CDR3 spells CASSLEKETQYF. The CDR3 nucleotides are TGTGCCAGCAGCTTGGAAAAAGAGACCCAGTACTTC.

This clone was recorded a few times. The V gene is TRBV27, the J gene TRBJ2-1; tentatively, D is TRBD2 (6 bases). The CDR3 runs 16 residues. The germline V gene encodes CDR1 MNHEY and CDR2 SMNVEV (reference sequence). V was clipped by 4 bases and J by 2 bases, with 15 bases between them. CDR3 residues: CASSSSSRRAYNEQFF. CDR3 coding DNA: TGTGCCAGCAGTTCCTCGAGCCGGAGGGCCTACAATGAGCAGTTCTTC.

The V call is TRBV5-1, the J call TRBJ2-3, with 10 bases that match TRBD2. Germline trimming cut 2 bases from V and 3 bases from J; bases unmatched to any gene: 3. CDR3 length equals 15 residues. Germline V gene lookup returns CDR1 SGHRS and CDR2 YFSETQ. CDR3 in amino acids: CASSFFSGRTDTQYF. CDR3 sequence (DNA): TGCGCCAGCAGCTTCTTTAGCGGGAGGACAGATACGCAGTATTTT.

The gene calls are TRBV29-1 and TRBJ2-1; TRBD1 matches 12 bases. CDR3 length equals 17 residues. The germline V gene encodes CDR1 SQVTM and CDR2 ANQGSEA. The V segment lost 5 bases and the J segment 0 bases; nucleotides outside the gene matches: 8. The CDR3: CSVSGTGGRNSYNEQFF. The CDR3 nucleotides read TGCAGCGTTTCCGGGACAGGGGGCCGGAACTCCTACAATGAGCAGTTCTTC.

The chain employs TRBV5-6 and TRBJ2-1, with D possibly matching TRBD2 (5 bases). CDR1 and CDR2 from the germline V gene are SGHDT and YYEEEE. V lost 0 bases and J lost 7, with 14 bases in between. The length of the CDR3 is 15 residues. The CDR3 loop is CASSLGTTRGNEQFF. The CDR3 nucleotides read TGTGCCAGCAGCTTGGGTACCACCCGGGGAAATGAGCAGTTCTTC.

The CDR3, as DNA: TGTGCCTGGAGTGTCTCTAGGAGCTCTGGAAACACCATATATTTT. Translated: CAWSVSRSSGNTIYF. V is TRBV30 and J is TRBJ1-3; D unclear. Trimming removed 0 bases from V and 0 bases from J, with 9 bases in between. CDR3 size: 15 residues. CDR1 is GTSNPN and CDR2 is SVGIG in the germline V gene (reference sequence).

The rearrangement joins TRBV18 to TRBJ1-3; TRBD1 matches at 8 bases. Germline loops: CDR1 KGHSH, CDR2 LQKENI. The CDR3 is 16 amino acids. J was trimmed by 0 bases and V by 3 bases; bases with no gene match: 4. The CDR3 DNA reads as TGTGCCAGCTCACCCTCAGGGGGCAACTCTGGAAACACCATATATTTT. It translates to CASSPSGGNSGNTIYF.

This chain uses TRBV5-1 with TRBJ2-1; 9 bases fit TRBD1. J gave up 8 bases and V 2 bases, and 2 bases lay outside the gene matches. The CDR3 spans 13 residues. Germline V lookup: CDR1 SGHRS, CDR2 YFSETQ. As DNA, the CDR3 is TGCGCCAGCAGCTTCACAGGGGGCTATGAGCAGTTCTTC. Translating gives CASSFTGGYEQFF.

The chain links TRBV24-1 to TRBJ1-5; TRBD1 matches at 9 bases. From germline, CDR1 is KGHDR and CDR2 SFDVKD. With 4 bases clipped from V and 5 bases from J, the junction kept 5 bases outside the gene matches. This CDR3 has 15 amino acids. DNA of the CDR3: TGTGCCACCAGTGACGGCGGACAGGGGTATCAGCCCCAGCATTTT. Translated: CATSDGGQGYQPQHF.

The chain uses TRBV25-1 and TRBJ1-1, with D perhaps TRBD1 (6 bases). The germline gives CDR1 MGHDK, CDR2 SYGVNS. The CDR3 is 15 amino acids. The V end was cut by 2 bases, the J end by 4 bases, with 14 bases between. The CDR3 loop is CASSEPGGAGTEAFF. In DNA, the CDR3 is TGTGCCAGCAGTGAACCGGGGGGGGCAGGCACTGAAGCTTTCTTT.

The chain has TRBV10-3 and TRBJ1-2; TRBD1 matches 7 bases. The CDR3 consists of 13 residues. With V trimmed by 3 bases and J by 8 bases, 6 bases remained unmatched. The germline V gene encodes CDR1 ENHRY and CDR2 SYGVKD. The CDR3: CAISETGTVGYTF. The DNA of the CDR3 is TGTGCCATCAGTGAAACCGGGACAGTCGGCTACACCTTC.

This clone was seen only a few times. The chain combines TRBV7-6 with TRBJ2-5; TRBD1 matches at 10 bases. J lost 6 bases, V lost 5 bases, and 9 bases had no gene match. The germline V gene encodes CDR1 SGHVS and CDR2 FNYEAQ. This CDR3 is 15 amino acids long. The CDR3 region is CASSPEDRGWKTQYF. The CDR3 region has the DNA TGTGCCAGCAGCCCAGAGGACAGGGGGTGGAAGACCCAGTACTTC.

The rearrangement joins TRBV6-1 to TRBJ1-2; D may be TRBD1 (6 bases). Trimming shortened V by 0 bases and J by 1 base, and 12 bases separated the two germline ends. Germline CDR1 and CDR2: MNHNS and SASEGT. The CDR3 has 16 amino acids. The CDR3 DNA reads as TGTGCCAGCAGTGAAGCAGGACAGTACGTTAACTATGGCTACACCTTC. Amino acids: CASSEAGQYVNYGYTF.

This rearrangement joins TRBV6-5 to TRBJ1-4; maybe TRBD1 (5 bases). CDR3 length equals 14 residues. Germline V lookup: CDR1 MNHEY, CDR2 SVGAGI. V was clipped by 2 bases and J by 8 bases, with 12 bases between them. The CDR3 bases are TGTGCCAGCAGTTACGGAGGGGCGCTCGAAAAACTGTTTTTT. Its translation: CASSYGGALEKLFF.

V and J are TRBV3-1 (or the pseudogene TRBV3-2) and TRBJ1-2; possibly TRBD1 for D (5 bases). V lost 2 bases to trimming and J lost 8 bases, with 21 bases between them. This CDR3 is built from 16 residues. CDR1 is LGHDT, CDR2 YNNKEL, per germline (reference sequence). The CDR3 here is CASSQTPEGVGEGYTF. The CDR3, as DNA: TGTGCCAGCAGCCAAACTCCCGAAGGGGTCGGGGAAGGCTACACCTTC.

J is TRBJ1-1 and V is TRBV7-2; a weak D match, TRBD1 (6 bases). In germline, CDR1 is SGHTA, CDR2 FQGNSA. The CDR3 has 15 residues. The V end lost 6 bases, the J end lost 4 bases, and 18 bases lay between the germline ends. CDR3 in amino acids: CASSFWTAGATEAFF. The CDR3 DNA is TGTGCCAGCAGTTTCTGGACAGCGGGGGCCACTGAAGCTTTCTTT.

The V call is TRBV6-5, the J call TRBJ2-3; TRBD1 is a possible D gene (5 bases). This CDR3 contains 15 residues. CDR1 is MNHEY and CDR2 is SVGAGI in the germline V gene. V dropped 0 bases and J dropped 5 bases, with 12 bases sitting between them. The CDR3: CASSYSGVGRDTQYF. CDR3 nucleotides: TGTGCCAGCAGTTACTCAGGGGTCGGTAGAGATACGCAGTATTTT.

The chain has TRBV6-1 and TRBJ2-7; weak D call: TRBD2 (5 bases). Germline V lookup: CDR1 MNHNS, CDR2 SASEGT. The ends were cut back, 1 base at V and 4 bases at J, with 14 bases in the middle. The CDR3 runs 15 residues. The CDR3 reads CASSEERNSPYEQYF. In DNA form, the CDR3 reads TGTGCCAGCAGTGAAGAGCGGAACAGCCCTTACGAGCAGTACTTC.

This chain joins TRBV19 and TRBJ1-2; D not certain. The CDR3 totals 14 residues. Per the germline V gene, CDR1 is LNHDA and CDR2 is SQIVND (reference sequence). V lost 3 bases and J 4 bases, leaving 12 bases between the germline ends. The CDR3 sequence is CASSIGLISYGYTF. The DNA for the CDR3 is TGTGCCAGTAGTATCGGACTAATCTCCTATGGCTACACCTTC.

The rearrangement joins TRBV3-1 (or the pseudogene TRBV3-2) to TRBJ1-2, with no clear D. Looked up from germline, CDR1 is LGHDT and CDR2 is YNNKEL (reference sequence). V was clipped by 3 bases and J by 2 bases, with 7 bases between them. CDR3 size: 13 residues. CDR3 loop: CASSHPPNYGYTF. The CDR3 DNA reads TGTGCCAGCAGCCACCCCCCCAACTATGGCTACACCTTC.